A single sample gave rise to the 25 T cell receptor beta chains below, sequenced in a study of beta chain features in type 1 diabetes. These receptors have no known antigen. The study, taken as a whole, reports: Type 1 diabetes patients showed a moderate but significant shortening of TCRB CDR3s in all four CD4+ subsets.

TCRB transcripts that were expressed got sequenced, as all of the isolated RNA had been reverse transcribed. The method was immunoSEQ multiplex PCR; TCRdb's version includes in-frame clones alone and lacks a portion of them. The top ten clones hold 0.015% of a sample with fewer than 350,000 clones, approximately 15% of them seen once. Input material: naive CD4+ T cells from blood. The receptors shown here come from a man between 18 and 35 years old with type 1 diabetes.

This chain connects TRBV7-9 to TRBJ2-5; the match to TRBD1 covers 11 bases. The V and J ends lost 6 bases and 5 bases, in that order; junction bases with no gene match: 8. CDR3 length equals 15 residues. Germline V gene lookup returns CDR1 SEHNR and CDR2 FQNEAQ (reference sequence). The CDR3 region is CASSLRTGGKETQYF. CDR3 nucleotides: TGTGCCAGCAGTCTTCGGACAGGGGGCAAGGAGACCCAGTACTTC.

This clone was observed a few times. This chain joins TRBV2 and TRBJ2-7; unclear D gene. CDR3 length equals 13 residues. V lost 5 bases to trimming and J lost 0 bases, with 8 bases between them. CDR1 is SNHLY and CDR2 is FYNNEI in the germline V gene. The CDR3 here is CASSSGPSYEQYF. CDR3 in DNA: TGTGCCAGCAGTTCTGGGCCCTCCTACGAGCAGTACTTC.

The chain employs TRBV7-2 and TRBJ1-5; a weak D match, TRBD1 (5 bases). CDR1 SGHTA and CDR2 FQGNSA come from the germline V gene. V shed 1 base and J shed 6 bases, with 25 bases lying between them. CDR3 length: 19 amino acids. This chain's CDR3 is CASSLEAPWGRRSGQPQHF. The CDR3 DNA reads TGTGCCAGCAGCTTAGAGGCGCCGTGGGGCAGGCGTTCGGGTCAGCCCCAGCATTTT.

The chain joins TRBV6-1 to TRBJ2-7, with 8 bases lining up with TRBD2. The trim removed 4 bases at V and 5 bases at J, leaving 13 bases unmatched. In germline, CDR1 is MNHNS, CDR2 SASEGT. CDR3 length equals 16 residues. CDR3 residues: CASSVIGLAERNEQYF. CDR3 nucleotides: TGTGCCAGCAGTGTAATAGGACTAGCCGAGAGGAACGAGCAGTACTTC.

In its sample, this clone was seen a few times. V gene TRBV6-5 combines with J gene TRBJ2-7, with D perhaps matching TRBD2 (5 bases). The V and J ends lost 0 bases and 0 bases respectively, with 9 bases between them. This CDR3 comprises 15 residues. Germline CDR1 is MNHEY and CDR2 is SVGAGI. This CDR3 reads CASSYSSGSSYEQYF. CDR3 sequence (DNA): TGTGCCAGCAGTTACTCGTCGGGGAGCTCCTACGAGCAGTACTTC.

The V gene is TRBV4-1, the J gene TRBJ2-3, with TRBD2 matching over 13 bases. From germline, CDR1 is MGHRA and CDR2 YSYEKL. There are 16 residues in the CDR3. After removal of 6 bases from V and 6 bases from J, the junction contained 9 bases not matched to a gene. This CDR3 is CASSRGLAGVSDTQYF. In DNA, the CDR3 is TGCGCCAGCAGTCGTGGACTAGCGGGAGTTAGTGATACGCAGTATTTT.

The table lists this clone with a few counts. The chain links TRBV5-1 to TRBJ1-2; possibly TRBD1 for D (6 bases). Trimming shortened V by 4 bases and J by 3 bases, and 13 bases separated the two germline ends. The CDR3 runs to 14 residues. CDR1 SGHRS and CDR2 YFSETQ come from the germline V gene. This chain's CDR3 is CASSIQGRDYGYTF. The CDR3 DNA sequence: TGCGCCAGCAGCATACAGGGCCGGGACTATGGCTACACCTTC.

This clone showed up just a few times. The chain combines TRBV7-6 with TRBJ2-1, with 7 bases fitting TRBD1. The CDR3 totals 14 residues. The junction had 4 bases not matched to a gene; V was cut back by 5 bases and J by 3 bases. CDR1 SGHVS and CDR2 FNYEAQ come from the germline V gene. The CDR3 nucleotides are TGTGCCAGCAGCCCAAGACAGGGCTACAATGAGCAGTTCTTC. Its protein is CASSPRQGYNEQFF.

The chain combines TRBV7-2 with TRBJ2-1, with 9 bases fitting TRBD2. The CDR3 contains 17 residues. Germline V lookup: CDR1 SGHTA, CDR2 FQGNSA. The J segment lost 2 bases and the V segment lost 4 bases, leaving 9 bases of the junction unmatched. The chain's CDR3 is CASSSPTTSGPYNEQFF. The CDR3 region has the DNA TGTGCCAGCAGCTCTCCCACGACTAGCGGACCCTACAATGAGCAGTTCTTC. The whole variable domain, remainder taken from reference TRBV7-2 and TRBJ2-1, is GAGVSQSPSNKVTEKGKDVELRCDPISGHTALYWYRQSLGQGLEFLIYFQGNSAPDKSGLPSDRFSAERTGGSVSTLTIQRTQQEDSAVYLCASSSPTTSGPYNEQFFGPGTRLTVL.

This clone was seen only a few times. This chain links TRBV19 with TRBJ2-1; tentatively, D is TRBD1 (6 bases). The CDR3 totals 15 residues. V gave up 5 bases and J gave up 4 bases, with 15 bases separating them. The V gene's germline CDR1 is LNHDA and CDR2 SQIVND (reference sequence). CDR3 protein: CASSLGAGAYNEQFF. CDR3 in DNA: TGTGCCAGTAGTTTGGGGGCTGGCGCTTACAATGAGCAGTTCTTC. Complete variable domain (other parts from reference TRBV19 and TRBJ2-1): DGGITQSPKYLFRKEGQNVTLSCEQNLNHDAMYWYRQDPGQGLRLIYYSQIVNDFQKGDIAEGYSVSREKKESFPLTVTSAQKNPTAFYLCASSLGAGAYNEQFFGPGTRLTVL.

This clone turned up a few times. The chain joins TRBV9 to TRBJ2-2; D is possibly TRBD2 (5 bases). The CDR3 is 15 amino acids. CDR1 is SGDLS, CDR2 YYNGEE, per germline. V lost 2 bases, J lost 4 bases, and 12 bases lay in between. The CDR3 is CASSVDPAGTGELFF. The CDR3 DNA is TGTGCCAGCAGCGTCGATCCGGCGGGCACCGGGGAGCTGTTTTTT.

This clone has more than one count but fewer than ten. V usage is TRBV10-3 and J usage is TRBJ2-1; 8 nucleotides agree with TRBD2. In germline, CDR1 is ENHRY, CDR2 SYGVKD. V trimming: 8 bases; J trimming: 8 bases; junction bases outside the gene matches: 14. This CDR3 has 15 residues. In nucleotides, the CDR3 is TGTGCCATCGCAAGCTCAGCGGGAGAGAGCCATGAGCAGTTCTTC. Amino acid sequence: CAIASSAGESHEQFF.

The rearrangement links TRBV28 to TRBJ1-5; 9 bases are shared with TRBD1. The CDR3 runs 17 residues. Germline V gene lookup returns CDR1 MDHEN and CDR2 SYDVKM. With 5 bases clipped from V and 7 bases from J, the junction kept 15 bases outside the gene matches. The CDR3 DNA sequence: TGTGCCAGCAGTCCCCTTTACCGGGACAGGGCTCGACAGCCCCAGCATTTT. Residues: CASSPLYRDRARQPQHF.

The rearrangement links TRBV28 to TRBJ2-1; the D gene is possibly TRBD2 (6 bases). Germline V CDR1 and CDR2: MDHEN, SYDVKM. The CDR3 runs to 13 residues. The V and J ends lost 10 bases and 7 bases respectively, with 17 bases between them. The CDR3 DNA sequence: TGTGCCACCACGGTCGGGGGAAGGAATGAGCAGTTCTTC. Protein sequence: CATTVGGRNEQFF.

This rearrangement joins TRBV4-1 to TRBJ2-5; 10 bases align to TRBD2. The CDR3 loop spans 15 amino acids. Per germline, CDR1 MGHRA and CDR2 YSYEKL. The V segment lost 2 bases and the J segment 1 base; nucleotides outside the gene matches: 1. CDR3 nucleotides: TGCGCCAGCAGCCAATCTAGCGGGAGCCAAGAGACCCAGTACTTC. Amino acids: CASSQSSGSQETQYF.

This clone was observed a handful of times. The J gene is TRBJ2-3, the V gene TRBV10-3, with 11 bases aligning to TRBD2. The CDR3 consists of 16 residues. The trim removed 3 bases at V and 2 bases at J, leaving 4 bases unmatched. The V gene's germline CDR1 is ENHRY and CDR2 SYGVKD. The CDR3 DNA is TGTGCCATCAGTGAAAGGACTAGCGGGCTCACAGATACGCAGTATTTT. Protein product: CAISERTSGLTDTQYF.

The chain joins TRBV27 to TRBJ2-5, with D tentatively TRBD2 (6 bases). The germline gives CDR1 MNHEY, CDR2 SMNVEV (reference sequence). Deletions cut 4 bases from V and 4 bases from J, with 13 bases between. The CDR3 has 14 amino acids. The CDR3 DNA reads TGTGCCAGCAGTTCCCCGGGACTTCTAGAGACCCAGTACTTC. Translated: CASSSPGLLETQYF.

This clone was counted a few times. The chain recombines TRBV27 with TRBJ1-4, with D hard to call. CDR3 length: 16 amino acids. Germline V gene sequence: CDR1 MNHEY, CDR2 SMNVEV (reference sequence). V was trimmed by 6 bases and J by 5 bases, leaving 19 bases between them. CDR3 loop: CASSHIRRWRNEKLFF. CDR3 in DNA: TGTGCCAGCAGCCATATTCGACGGTGGAGAAATGAAAAACTGTTTTTT.

This clone was observed a few times. The rearrangement links TRBV11-2 to TRBJ2-3; D may be TRBD2 (5 bases). The V end lost 3 bases, the J end lost 6 bases, and 7 bases lay between the germline ends. The CDR3 is 12 residues long. Germline CDR1 is SGHAT and CDR2 is FQNNGV. CDR3 DNA: TGTGCCAGCAGCTTGACTACGGATACGCAGTATTTT. Its protein product is CASSLTTDTQYF.

This clone occurred once. The chain combines TRBV4-1 with TRBJ1-5; 7 positions match TRBD1. Germline CDR1 is MGHRA and CDR2 is YSYEKL. The CDR3 spans 15 residues. V trimming: 4 bases; J trimming: 3 bases; junction bases outside the gene matches: 6. DNA for the CDR3: TGCGCCAGCAGCCCTCAGGGGGGACTCAATCAGCCCCAGCATTTT. The encoded protein is CASSPQGGLNQPQHF.

This clone was seen a handful of times. This chain connects TRBV27 to TRBJ1-6; 8 bases map to TRBD1. V gave up 7 bases and J gave up 6 bases; unmatched junction bases: 2. The CDR3 spans 13 residues. CDR1 is MNHEY, CDR2 SMNVEV, per germline (reference sequence). This CDR3 reads CASTGGGNSPLHF. Written as DNA, the CDR3 is TGTGCCAGCACAGGGGGCGGTAATTCACCCCTCCACTTT.

This clone was seen only a few times. The V call is TRBV2, the J call TRBJ2-5; 7 positions agree with TRBD2. The CDR3 spans 13 residues. The V gene's germline CDR1 is SNHLY and CDR2 FYNNEI. The ends lost 8 bases at V and 0 bases at J; junction bases unmatched: 3. This chain's CDR3 is CASGGRDQETQYF. DNA for the CDR3: TGTGCCAGCGGGGGGAGGGACCAAGAGACCCAGTACTTC. The entire variable domain, with the rest obtained from reference TRBV2 and TRBJ2-5, is as follows: EPEVTQTPSHQVTQMGQEVILRCVPISNHLYFYWYRQILGQKVEFLVSFYNNEISEKSEIFDDQFSVERPDGSNFTLKIRSTKLEDSAMYFCASGGRDQETQYFGPGTRLLVL.

This rearrangement joins TRBV7-2 to TRBJ2-1; a possible D gene is TRBD2 (6 bases). The V gene's germline CDR1 is SGHTA and CDR2 FQGNSA. The V gene lost 3 bases and the J gene lost 8 bases, with 29 bases spanning the gap. The CDR3 contains 19 residues. CDR3 sequence (DNA): TGTGCCAGCAGCTTGATTCCTCTAGCGACCCACAGGCGGGGCTATGAGCAGTTCTTC. It translates to CASSLIPLATHRRGYEQFF.

The V and J genes are TRBV9 and TRBJ1-1; weak D call: TRBD1 (6 bases). The CDR3 totals 14 residues. Per the germline V gene, CDR1 is SGDLS and CDR2 is YYNGEE. V lost 0 bases and J 1 base, leaving 7 bases between the germline ends. The CDR3 protein is CASSVEGQNTEAFF. CDR3 bases: TGTGCCAGCAGCGTAGAGGGACAGAACACTGAAGCTTTCTTT.

The chain carries TRBV7-2 and TRBJ2-3, with 10 bases matching TRBD2. V trimming: 4 bases; J trimming: 6 bases; junction bases outside the gene matches: 10. From germline, CDR1 is SGHTA and CDR2 FQGNSA. The CDR3 is 16 amino acids. This CDR3 reads CASSSRTSGVLDTQYF. CDR3 sequence (DNA): TGTGCCAGCAGCTCTCGAACTAGCGGGGTTCTGGATACGCAGTATTTT.